The clone carrying this T cell receptor (beta chain) has a handful of counts. Its target is not known. This record belongs to a study of beta chain features in type 1 diabetes. On the study more broadly: No patient-donor differences in age, gender, total cells or subset yield. Across all samples, roughly 98,000,000 sorted cells were examined.

Isolated RNA was reverse transcribed in full, so expressed TCRB transcripts were sequenced. Here immunoSEQ multiplex PCR was the method, and the copy in TCRdb shows in-frame clones only, minus some. Here the sample spans some 640,000 clones, over 13% being singletons. Whole-study findings and limits: The analysis here could not establish whether HLA type shapes TCRB rearrangement. There was a possibility that cDNA sequencing over-represented cells with high TCR expression. Researchers report that Type 1 diabetes patients had moderately but significantly shorter TCRB CDR3s across all four CD4+ subsets.

CDR1 and CDR2 from the germline V gene are SGHNT and YYREEE (reference sequence). V dropped 1 base and J dropped 2 bases, with 15 bases sitting between them. The CDR3 length is 16 residues. V gene TRBV5-4 combines with J gene TRBJ2-5; D possibly corresponds to TRBD1 (5 bases). Material: naive CD4+ T cells from blood. This TCR was recovered from a man aged 18-30 years with type 1 diabetes. CDR3 in DNA: TGTGCCAGCAGCTTGAGACAGCTCTTTCATCAAGAGACCCAGTACTTC. The encoded protein is CASSLRQLFHQETQYF.